The entry that follows covers one T cell receptor beta chain sequence. This CDR3 has 15 residues. From germline, CDR1 is SEHNR and CDR2 FQNEAQ (reference sequence). This record belongs to a study of monozygotic twins with inflammatory bowel disease. One entry per CDR3 protein, without DNA, is what TCRdb gives after re-calling the 5' RACE reads. The specimen's table records about 350,000 distinct CDR3 sequences. Source material: blood. The clonotype originates from a human donor with ulcerative colitis or Crohn's disease, or a healthy co-twin of an affected twin (not recorded which). The V and J genes are TRBV7-9 and TRBJ1-5; TCRdb designates TRBD1, a call that cannot be tested without DNA. The CDR3 sequence is CASSYEQGSNQPQHF.